This TCR beta chain emerged from a study of blood T cell repertoires in COVID-19. Assay used: immunoSEQ multiplex PCR; TCRdb lists only in-frame clones, some missing. The repertoire holds nearly 300,000 clones, with 85% to 90% as singletons. J gave up 3 bases and V 0 bases, and 3 bases lay outside the gene matches. In germline, CDR1 is MGHRA, CDR2 YSYEKL. CDR3 length: 17 amino acids. In the 2 weeks before study entry, exposed participants met a COVID-19 case, which was PCR-confirmed or clinician-diagnosed. The J gene is TRBJ1-5, the V gene TRBV4-1; 12 positions agree with TRBD1. Sequences were obtained from PBMCs or T cells enriched from blood (not recorded which). The sequence was collected from a woman aged 45-59 years who had been exposed to COVID-19. The CDR3 loop reads CASSQEGQGAINQPQHF. In DNA form, the CDR3 reads TGCGCCAGCAGCCAAGAGGGACAGGGGGCTATCAATCAGCCCCAGCATTTT.